This T cell receptor beta chain was sequenced for a study of T cell changes during pregnancy in multiple sclerosis (dated by TCRdb to between 2018 and 2021). General notes on the study: The study looked at changes in the T cell repertoire across pregnancy in women with multiple sclerosis.

To note about this clone: It lacks a known antigen. The record has no base qualities; no much larger clone is one base away.

Germline trimming amounts to 7 bases on V and 7 bases on J, with 11 as the count of junction bases outside the gene matches. CDR1 SQVTM and CDR2 ANQGSEA are derived from the germline V gene. The CDR3 numbers 16 residues from cysteine through phenylalanine. The kept DNA is CDR3 alone, 48 bases in frame from the first base. Library prep was done by the immunoSEQ multiplex PCR assay. TCRdb limited this immuneACCESS table to in-frame rearrangements with V and J called. A share of clones is missing; checked studies link under half to unresolved V genes, and the rest is unexplained. The table for this sample lists 100,000 or so clones; roughly 91% of them were counted only once. Of the sample, about 4.5% falls within the top ten clones.

This chain joins TRBV29-1 to TRBJ2-1, and TRBD2 matches 15 of the central bases. The sequence derives from a female donor with multiple sclerosis, enrolled in a pregnancy study. The sequencing used peripheral blood, collected in the first trimester of pregnancy. The nucleotide sequence reads as follows: TGCAGCGGCCGCGTCGGACTAGCGGGGGGGGTGAATGAGCAGTTCTTC. This encodes CSGRVGLAGGVNEQFF.